The 24 T cell receptor beta chains in this list originate from one sample, sequenced in a study of cytomegalovirus exposure and HLA in healthy donors. The PCR ran on 60 Vbeta and 13 Jbeta primers. Repertoires were generated with immunoSEQ multiplex PCR, while TCRdb's copy carries only in-frame clones and drops some. This table has approximately 150,000 clones, approximately 80% appearing once. Sequencing input: PBMCs. The receptors derive from a man aged 30 to 39 in good health and CMV-seronegative.

The V and J genes are TRBV6-5 and TRBJ2-2, with D perhaps TRBD2 (6 bases). The germline CDR1 and CDR2 sequences are MNHEY and SVGAGI. V lost 2 bases, J lost 1 base, and 8 bases lay in between. The CDR3 loop spans 15 amino acids. The CDR3 region is CASSYVGGNTGELFF. CDR3 DNA sequence: TGTGCCAGCAGTTACGTGGGGGGGAACACCGGGGAGCTGTTTTTT.

The V and J genes are TRBV6-5 and TRBJ2-1; D is undetermined. This CDR3 spans 12 amino acids. Germline V gives CDR1 MNHEY, CDR2 SVGAGI. Trimming took 5 bases from V and 4 from J, leaving 6 bases between them. The CDR3 sequence is CASSDAYNEQFF. Here the CDR3 DNA reads TGTGCCAGCAGTGATGCGTACAATGAGCAGTTCTTC.

Here the CDR3 DNA reads TGTGCCAGCAGACCACACGGACAGGGGGACCTCTATGGCTACACCTTC. Amino acids: CASRPHGQGDLYGYTF. The gene calls are TRBV6-6 and TRBJ1-2, with 10 bases matching TRBD1. The CDR3 length is 16 residues. The V segment lost 6 bases and the J segment 4 bases; nucleotides outside the gene matches: 11. Germline V CDR1 and CDR2: MNHNY, SVGAGI (reference sequence).

The chain recombines TRBV5-1 with TRBJ2-7; the D gene is possibly TRBD1 (5 bases). The CDR3 consists of 13 residues. CDR1 is SGHRS, CDR2 YFSETQ, per germline. Trimming stripped 1 base from V and 7 bases from J, with 12 bases between. The CDR3 here is CASSLTAGIEQYF. The CDR3 coding sequence is TGCGCCAGCAGCTTGACGGCAGGGATAGAGCAGTACTTC.

On this clone: An end of the junction differs from the germline gene, which may be a read error. This sample also contains other DNA sequences that code for the same CDR3. V gene TRBV29-1 combines with J gene TRBJ2-7; tentative D call: TRBD2 (6 bases). The germline CDR1 and CDR2 sequences are SQVTM and ANQGSEA. The CDR3 covers 13 residues. CDR3 nucleotides: TGCAGCGTTGTCTGGGACTTGAATTACGAACAGTACTTC. It encodes CSVVWDLNYEQYF.

This clone was found a few times. The CDR3 coding sequence is TGTGCCAGCAGTTACCGGGACAGGACAAATTCACCCCTCCACTTT. It encodes CASSYRDRTNSPLHF. The genes are TRBV6-6 and TRBJ1-6; 8 bases map to TRBD1. V was clipped by 2 bases and J by 7 bases; unmatched bases: 4. CDR3 length: 15 amino acids. Germline V gene data show CDR1 as MNHNY and CDR2 as SVGAGI (reference sequence).

V and J are TRBV12-2 and TRBJ2-1; TRBD2, the table's D call, lacks a check against the DNA. TRBV12-2 corresponds to a pseudogene. There are 16 residues in the CDR3. CDR3 DNA sequence: TGTGCAAGTCGCTTGTGCGGAAAGTACTCCTACAATGAGCAGTTCTTC. Its protein product is CASRLCGKYSYNEQFF.

CDR3 sequence (DNA): TGTGCCAGCAGCTTACAAGCCTCGCCCACTGAAGCTTTCTTT. It translates to CASSLQASPTEAFF. The chain uses TRBV7-9 and TRBJ1-1, with D uncertain. V gave up 2 bases and J gave up 4 bases, with 11 bases separating them. Germline values: CDR1 SEHNR, CDR2 FQNEAQ (reference sequence). The CDR3 consists of 14 residues.

This chain joins TRBV5-6 and TRBJ2-5; the D gene is possibly TRBD1 (7 bases). V lost 0 bases and J lost 1, with 13 bases in between. This CDR3 is built from 16 residues. Per germline, CDR1 SGHDT and CDR2 YYEEEE. The CDR3 here is CASSLVTGDFQETQYF. Here the CDR3 DNA reads TGTGCCAGCAGCTTGGTTACAGGGGACTTCCAAGAGACCCAGTACTTC.

This chain connects TRBV30 to TRBJ2-7; D is perhaps TRBD2 (5 bases). This CDR3 has 16 amino acids. Germline V gene sequence: CDR1 GTSNPN, CDR2 SVGIG (reference sequence). Trimming removed 2 bases at V and 1 base at J, with 18 bases between. In DNA form, the CDR3 reads TGTGCCTGGAGTACCGGAGTTGTAGCGAGGTCCTACGAGCAGTACTTC. It codes for CAWSTGVVARSYEQYF.

This sequence joins TRBV30 and TRBJ2-2; TRBD1 is a possible D gene (6 bases). The CDR3 totals 15 residues. V lost 5 bases to trimming and J lost 5 bases, with 18 bases between them. Germline CDR1 is GTSNPN and CDR2 is SVGIG (reference sequence). In DNA, the CDR3 is TGTGCCTGGGTGTTAACAGGGCCCGAAACCGGGGAGCTGTTTTTT. Protein sequence: CAWVLTGPETGELFF.

This sequence joins TRBV11-2 and TRBJ2-7; 7 bases fit TRBD1. Germline trimming cut 1 base from V and 0 bases from J; bases unmatched to any gene: 3. From germline, CDR1 is SGHAT and CDR2 FQNNGV. The CDR3 spans 15 residues. The CDR3 DNA sequence: TGTGCCAGCAGCTTAGTTCCAGGGGGCTCCTACGAGCAGTACTTC. The encoded protein is CASSLVPGGSYEQYF.

The V gene is TRBV5-1, the J gene TRBJ2-3, with 7 nucleotides matching TRBD1. Germline V gene data show CDR1 as SGHRS and CDR2 as YFSETQ. After removal of 4 bases from V and 0 bases from J, the junction contained 5 bases not matched to a gene. The CDR3 length is 15 residues. This chain's CDR3 is CASSAGTVSTDTQYF. CDR3 nucleotides: TGCGCCAGCAGCGCCGGGACAGTTAGCACAGATACGCAGTATTTT.

The chain uses TRBV5-1 and TRBJ2-1; TRBD2 agrees at 8 bases. The CDR3 length is 16 residues. V lost 0 bases and J lost 0; bases outside the gene matches: 2. From germline, CDR1 is SGHRS and CDR2 YFSETQ. The chain's CDR3 is CASSLAGGVSYNEQFF. DNA for the CDR3: TGCGCCAGCAGCTTGGCCGGGGGGGTCTCCTACAATGAGCAGTTCTTC.

The gene calls are TRBV7-9 and TRBJ1-5; the D gene is possibly TRBD1 (6 bases). CDR3 length: 14 residues. Trimming removed 5 bases at V and 4 bases at J, with 12 bases between. Germline assignment: CDR1 SEHNR and CDR2 FQNEAQ (reference sequence). DNA of the CDR3: TGTGCCAGCAGCCCCGGACAGTGGAATCAGCCCCAGCATTTT. Translated: CASSPGQWNQPQHF.

This clone was found once. The CDR3 bases are TGTGCCAGCAGTTTATGGAGGGGAGAGGGGACTAATGAGCAGTTCTTC. It translates to CASSLWRGEGTNEQFF. The V gene is TRBV27, the J gene TRBJ2-1; perhaps TRBD2 as D (6 bases). Trimming shortened V by 1 base and J by 7 bases, and 17 bases separated the two germline ends. Germline lookup yields CDR1 MNHEY and CDR2 SMNVEV (reference sequence). This CDR3 is 16 amino acids long.

V gene TRBV9 combines with J gene TRBJ1-1, with D possibly matching TRBD1 (5 bases). V dropped 2 bases and J dropped 5 bases, with 10 bases sitting between them. The CDR3 loop spans 13 amino acids. The V gene's germline CDR1 is SGDLS and CDR2 YYNGEE. Written as DNA, the CDR3 is TGTGCCAGCAGCGTTCGGGAGGGGACTGAAGCTTTCTTT. As protein: CASSVREGTEAFF.

V and J are TRBV4-3 and TRBJ1-1, with a possible D match to TRBD1 (6 bases). Germline V lookup: CDR1 LGHNA, CDR2 YSLEER. Trimming cost V 1 base and J 1 base, with 16 bases left between them. CDR3 length equals 17 residues. CDR3 amino acids: CASSQGGTGRGNTEAFF. Here the CDR3 DNA reads TGCGCCAGCAGCCAAGGGGGAACAGGGAGAGGGAACACTGAAGCTTTCTTT.

A word on this clone: One end of the junction is discordant with germline, which a read error may explain. The chain carries TRBV7-9 and TRBJ2-5, with D tentatively TRBD1 (6 bases). The germline gives CDR1 SEHNR, CDR2 FQNEAQ (reference sequence). CDR3 length: 14 residues. CDR3 protein: CSSRLTGNYETQYF. The CDR3 DNA reads as TGTTCCAGCAGACTCACAGGGAATTACGAGACCCAGTACTTC.

CDR3 sequence: CASSLGEFGQPQHF. The CDR3 DNA reads as TGTGCCAGCAGCTTGGGAGAATTCGGTCAGCCCCAGCATTTT. V gene TRBV5-6 combines with J gene TRBJ1-5; D is unclear. V dropped 0 bases and J dropped 6 bases, with 10 bases sitting between them. CDR1 SGHDT and CDR2 YYEEEE come from the germline V gene. This CDR3 spans 14 amino acids.

V and J are TRBV11-2 and TRBJ1-2, with D possibly matching TRBD1 (6 bases). Germline-derived CDR1 and CDR2 are SGHAT and FQNNGV. The CDR3 covers 12 residues. The V gene lost 7 bases and the J gene lost 5 bases, with 11 bases spanning the gap. The CDR3 nucleotides are TGTGCCAGCACCCTGCAGGGGTATGGCTACACCTTC. Encoded protein: CASTLQGYGYTF.

The chain couples TRBV7-2 to TRBJ2-3; tentative D call: TRBD2 (6 bases). CDR1 SGHTA and CDR2 FQGNSA come from the germline V gene. Trimming pared 3 bases from V and 9 bases from J, leaving 10 bases between. This CDR3 is built from 12 residues. Here the CDR3 reads CASSFSAGTQYF. CDR3 bases: TGTGCCAGCAGCTTCAGCGCGGGGACGCAGTATTTT. Drawing the rest from reference TRBV7-2 and TRBJ2-3, the complete variable domain is GAGVSQSPSNKVTEKGKDVELRCDPISGHTALYWYRQSLGQGLEFLIYFQGNSAPDKSGLPSDRFSAERTGGSVSTLTIQRTQQEDSAVYLCASSFSAGTQYFGPGTRLTVL.

V gene TRBV28 combines with J gene TRBJ2-5; 11 bases are a match to TRBD2. Germline V gives CDR1 MDHEN, CDR2 SYDVKM. The CDR3 runs 16 residues. V lost 3 bases and J lost 4; bases outside the gene matches: 7. The CDR3 loop reads CASSLGSGGVGETQYF. CDR3 bases: TGTGCCAGCAGTTTGGGTAGCGGGGGGGTGGGAGAGACCCAGTACTTC.

In its sample, this clone was seen a few times. This sequence joins TRBV19 and TRBJ2-2, with D maybe TRBD1 (6 bases). CDR3 length equals 17 residues. CDR1 LNHDA and CDR2 SQIVND come from the germline V gene (reference sequence). Trimming took 2 bases from V and 1 from J, leaving 14 bases between them. CDR3 region: CASSIRSRGRNTGELFF. For the CDR3, the DNA is TGTGCCAGTAGTATAAGGTCTAGGGGGAGGAACACCGGGGAGCTGTTTTTT. The whole variable domain, remainder taken from reference TRBV19 and TRBJ2-2, is DGGITQSPKYLFRKEGQNVTLSCEQNLNHDAMYWYRQDPGQGLRLIYYSQIVNDFQKGDIAEGYSVSREKKESFPLTVTSAQKNPTAFYLCASSIRSRGRNTGELFFGEGSRLTVL.